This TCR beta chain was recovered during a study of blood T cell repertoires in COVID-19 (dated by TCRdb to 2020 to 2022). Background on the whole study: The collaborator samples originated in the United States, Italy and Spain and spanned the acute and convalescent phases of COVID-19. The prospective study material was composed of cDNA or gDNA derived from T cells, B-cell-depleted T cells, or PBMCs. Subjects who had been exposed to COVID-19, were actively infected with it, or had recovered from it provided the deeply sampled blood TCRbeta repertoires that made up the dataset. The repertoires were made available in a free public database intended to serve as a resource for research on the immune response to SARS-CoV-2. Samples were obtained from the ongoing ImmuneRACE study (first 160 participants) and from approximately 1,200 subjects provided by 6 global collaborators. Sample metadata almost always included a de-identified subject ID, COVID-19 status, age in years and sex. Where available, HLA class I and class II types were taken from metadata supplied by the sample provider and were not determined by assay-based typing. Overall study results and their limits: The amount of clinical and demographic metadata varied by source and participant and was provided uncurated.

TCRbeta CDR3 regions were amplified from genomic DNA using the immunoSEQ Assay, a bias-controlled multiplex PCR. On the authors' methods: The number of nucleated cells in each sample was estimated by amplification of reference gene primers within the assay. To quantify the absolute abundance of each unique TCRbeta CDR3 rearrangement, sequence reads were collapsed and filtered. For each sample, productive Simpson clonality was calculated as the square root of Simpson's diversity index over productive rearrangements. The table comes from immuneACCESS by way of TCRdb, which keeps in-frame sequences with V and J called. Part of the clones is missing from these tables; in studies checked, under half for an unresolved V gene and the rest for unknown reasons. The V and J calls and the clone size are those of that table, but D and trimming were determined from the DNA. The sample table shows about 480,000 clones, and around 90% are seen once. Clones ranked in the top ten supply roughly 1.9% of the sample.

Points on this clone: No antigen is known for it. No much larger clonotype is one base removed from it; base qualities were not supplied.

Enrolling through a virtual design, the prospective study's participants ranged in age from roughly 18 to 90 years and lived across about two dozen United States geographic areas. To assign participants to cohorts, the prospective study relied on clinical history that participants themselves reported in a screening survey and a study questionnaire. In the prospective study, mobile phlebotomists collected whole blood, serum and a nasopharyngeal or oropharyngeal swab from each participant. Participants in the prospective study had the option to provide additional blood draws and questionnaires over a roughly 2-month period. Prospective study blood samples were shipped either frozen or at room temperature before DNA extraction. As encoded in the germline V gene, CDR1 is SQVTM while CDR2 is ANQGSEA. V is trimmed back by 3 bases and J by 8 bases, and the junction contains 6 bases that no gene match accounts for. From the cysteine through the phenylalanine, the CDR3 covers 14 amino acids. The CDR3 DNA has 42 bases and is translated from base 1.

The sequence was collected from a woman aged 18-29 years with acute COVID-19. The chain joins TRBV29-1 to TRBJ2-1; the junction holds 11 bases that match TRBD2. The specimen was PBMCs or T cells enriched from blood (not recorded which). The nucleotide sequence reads TGCAGCGTTGAGTCTAGCGGGAGGTGGGATGAGCAGTTCTTC. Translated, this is CSVESSGRWDEQFF.